A selection of T cell receptor beta chains follows, all from one sample in a study of blood T cell repertoires in COVID-19. Some clones are missing from TCRdb's copy, which holds only in-frame ones; the method was immunoSEQ multiplex PCR. The sample shows fewer than 250,000 clones, roughly 90% of them seen only once. Sequencing was carried out using peripheral blood. Receptors originate from a man between 60 and 70 years old with COVID-19, enrolled during active disease. Both conserved end residues are trimmed from each CDR3.

J: TRBJ1-6
V: TRBV7-2
CDR3: ASSLQYNSPLH

J: TRBJ1-2
V: TRBV27
CDR3: ASSLRGWGQPNYYGYT

J: TRBJ2-1
V: TRBV7-3
CDR3: ASSLGPSGGEEQF

J: TRBJ2-7
V: TRBV18
CDR3: ASSPLSYGQGLSYEQY

J: TRBJ2-1
V: TRBV9
CDR3: ASSVSGSSYNEQF

J: TRBJ1-2
V: TRBV11-2
CDR3: ASSLDLTGLYGYT

J: TRBJ2-7
V: TRBV6-5
CDR3: ASSHSPGHLYEQY

J: TRBJ1-5
V: TRBV19
CDR3: ASSIYTGQGGYQPQH

J: TRBJ2-3
V: TRBV30
CDR3: AWSVNGRPRSHTQY

J: TRBJ2-7
V: TRBV11-2
CDR3: ASSPTSGTYEQY

J: TRBJ1-1
V: TRBV5-1
CDR3: ASSYRDRARPGITEAF

J: TRBJ2-1
V: TRBV30
CDR3: AWSVSGGRFGSYNEQF

J: TRBJ2-1
V: TRBV11-1
CDR3: ASSSVGIEQF